One and the same sample provided the 8 T cell receptor beta chains below, sequenced in a study of blood T cell repertoires in COVID-19. Profiled with immunoSEQ multiplex PCR; TCRdb holds only in-frame clones, not every one. The repertoire holds some 240,000 clones, 80% seen once, with about 13% in the top ten. The material sequenced was peripheral blood. The origin of the receptors is a human donor in a cohort sampled during active COVID-19.

The genes are TRBV7-2 and TRBJ2-6, with D uncertain. The germline V and J ends were trimmed by 5 bases and 2 bases, with 10 bases remaining between them. This CDR3 is 15 amino acids long. Germline V gene sequence: CDR1 SGHTA, CDR2 FQGNSA. The CDR3: CASSARSPGANVLTF. CDR3 DNA: TGTGCCAGCAGCGCCAGGTCCCCTGGGGCCAACGTCCTGACTTTC.

This rearrangement joins TRBV19 to TRBJ2-5; the match to TRBD2 covers 8 bases. The CDR3 sequence is 14 residues long. Trimming took 4 bases from V and 3 from J; bases not matched to a gene: 4. CDR1 LNHDA and CDR2 SQIVND come from the germline V gene (reference sequence). The CDR3 coding sequence is TGTGCCAGTAGTACTACTAGCGGAGAAGAGACCCAGTACTTC. Protein product: CASSTTSGEETQYF.

The CDR3 protein is CASSLARFEGGELFF. Written as DNA, the CDR3 is TGTGCCAGCAGCTTGGCACGGTTCGAGGGCGGGGAGCTGTTTTTT. The chain is built from TRBV7-9 and TRBJ2-2; D perhaps matches TRBD2 (5 bases). Germline CDR1 and CDR2: SEHNR and FQNEAQ (reference sequence). This CDR3 contains 15 residues. The germline V and J ends were trimmed by 3 bases and 7 bases, with 15 bases remaining between them.

The sample holds a few counts of this clone. The rearrangement links TRBV14 to TRBJ2-7; D unclear. This CDR3 is 12 amino acids long. V lost 2 bases, J lost 1 base, and 3 bases lay in between. In germline, CDR1 is SGHDN, CDR2 FVKESK. In DNA form, the CDR3 reads TGTGCCAGCAGCCAAACATCCTACGAGCAGTACTTC. Amino acid sequence: CASSQTSYEQYF.

V usage is TRBV4-1 and J usage is TRBJ2-3; a weak D match, TRBD1 (5 bases). Germline CDR1 MGHRA, CDR2 YSYEKL. Trimming stripped 4 bases from V and 2 bases from J, with 13 bases between. CDR3 size: 15 residues. CDR3 in DNA: TGCGCCAGCAGCCGCTCCAGGGTCCCCACAGATACGCAGTATTTT. Residues: CASSRSRVPTDTQYF.

The CDR3 region is CASSPGTLSGELFF. In DNA, the CDR3 is TGTGCCAGCAGCCCCGGGACATTGTCCGGGGAGCTGTTTTTT. The chain couples TRBV7-3 to TRBJ2-2; TRBD1 might be the D (6 bases). CDR1 is SGHTA, CDR2 FQGTGA, per germline. The CDR3 has 14 residues. V gave up 5 bases and J gave up 6 bases, with 13 bases separating them.

The chain uses TRBV28 and TRBJ1-6; D is undetermined. Germline CDR1 reads MDHEN; CDR2 reads SYDVKM. With 6 bases removed from V and 0 bases from J, the gap between germline ends came to 6 bases. The CDR3 length is 14 residues. CDR3 residues: CASSSPSYNSPLHF. DNA of the CDR3: TGTGCCAGCAGCAGTCCCTCCTATAATTCACCCCTCCACTTT.

The V call is TRBV19, the J call TRBJ2-3; 9 bases are shared with TRBD1. The length of the CDR3 is 14 residues. From germline, CDR1 is LNHDA and CDR2 SQIVND (reference sequence). V trimming: 7 bases; J trimming: 4 bases; junction bases outside the gene matches: 6. The CDR3: CASTTTGGSDTQYF. For the CDR3, the DNA is TGTGCCAGTACCACGACAGGGGGATCAGATACGCAGTATTTT.